This TCR beta chain was sequenced during a study of blood T cell repertoires in COVID-19. About the research overall: The origin of the acute and convalescent COVID-19 samples was the United States, Italy and Spain. Sources were T cells, B-cell-depleted T cells, or PBMCs; the material itself was cDNA or gDNA.

As handled by the study authors: By means of reference gene primer amplification, nucleated cell counts were estimated. TCRdb keeps only in-frame clones here, not all; method: immunoSEQ multiplex PCR. V, J and clone size were drawn from that table, and D and trimming were deduced from the DNA. Of 130,000 to 150,000 clones detected, 84% appear once; the ten largest clones hold approximately 9%. V dropped 5 bases and J dropped 1 base, with 11 bases sitting between them. Germline CDR1 SQVTM, CDR2 ANQGSEA. The CDR3 is 13 amino acids. The gene calls are TRBV29-1 and TRBJ1-2; D not certain. Material: peripheral blood. This receptor was taken from a woman aged 80 or over in a cohort sampled during active or convalescent COVID-19. CDR3 protein: CSVPRDFNYGYTF. The CDR3 nucleotides read TGCAGCGTTCCCCGGGATTTTAACTATGGCTACACCTTC.